Presented here are 12 T cell receptor beta chains from one specimen sequenced in a study of Ad26.COV2.S vaccination and SARS-CoV-2 variants. The data were produced by immunoSEQ multiplex PCR, yet TCRdb's version contains in-frame clones alone and is incomplete. The repertoire includes about 180,000 clones, around 85% of them detected once, and more than 4.5% sits in the top ten. Sequenced here: peripheral blood, sampled after recovery from COVID-19. The receptor set was obtained from a human donor who had recovered from COVID-19.

Details on this clone: In the same sample, other DNA sequences code for this CDR3. The V call is TRBV5-1, the J call TRBJ2-5, with a possible D match to TRBD2 (6 bases). CDR3 length equals 13 residues. V gave up 2 bases and J gave up 4 bases, with 9 bases separating them. CDR1 SGHRS and CDR2 YFSETQ come from the germline V gene. CDR3 region: CASSFGGSETQYF. The DNA of the CDR3 is TGCGCCAGCAGCTTTGGAGGGTCAGAGACCCAGTACTTC.

The V and J genes are TRBV30 and TRBJ2-7; D gene uncertain. Per the germline V gene, CDR1 is GTSNPN and CDR2 is SVGIG (reference sequence). V lost 2 bases to trimming and J lost 3 bases, with 11 bases between them. This CDR3 comprises 13 residues. The CDR3 protein is CAWSIEGFYEQYF. The DNA of the CDR3 is TGTGCCTGGAGTATTGAAGGGTTCTACGAGCAGTACTTC.

The rearrangement links TRBV4-2 to TRBJ2-5; 7 nucleotides align to TRBD2. In germline, CDR1 is LGHNA, CDR2 YNFKEQ. Unmatched junction bases numbered 6, after V lost 0 bases and J lost 5 bases. The CDR3 consists of 15 residues. CDR3 amino acids: CASSQDRAGRETQYF. The CDR3 nucleotides read TGTGCCAGCAGCCAAGATCGGGCCGGGAGGGAGACCCAGTACTTC.

V usage is TRBV6-5 and J usage is TRBJ2-1; the match to TRBD2 covers 9 bases. The CDR3 is 15 residues long. With 4 bases clipped from V and 7 bases from J, the junction kept 8 bases outside the gene matches. In germline, CDR1 is MNHEY, CDR2 SVGAGI. This CDR3 is CASSLGLANVNEQFF. The DNA of the CDR3 is TGTGCCAGCAGTTTAGGACTAGCGAACGTAAATGAGCAGTTCTTC.

The chain carries TRBV2 and TRBJ2-5, with 11 bases lining up with TRBD2. The junction had 5 bases not matched to a gene; V was cut back by 6 bases and J by 5 bases. Germline V gives CDR1 SNHLY, CDR2 FYNNEI. There are 14 residues in the CDR3. The CDR3 sequence: CASRVAGGRETQYF. The CDR3 DNA reads TGTGCCAGCAGGGTAGCGGGGGGGCGGGAGACCCAGTACTTC.

The chain links TRBV2 to TRBJ1-2; D remains unclear. The CDR3 extends over 12 amino acids. From germline, CDR1 is SNHLY and CDR2 FYNNEI. V lost 4 bases and J lost 7, with 10 bases in between. CDR3: CASSVGGRGYTF. For the CDR3, the DNA is TGTGCCAGCAGTGTTGGAGGCCGTGGCTACACCTTC.

A single count supports this clone. The chain carries TRBV10-3 and TRBJ2-5; D is possibly TRBD1 or TRBD2 (6 bases each). This CDR3 has 17 residues. With 6 bases removed from V and 2 bases from J, the gap between germline ends came to 22 bases. Germline values: CDR1 ENHRY, CDR2 SYGVKD. The chain's CDR3 is CAISRSVEGGLQETQYF. CDR3 DNA: TGTGCCATCAGCCGGAGTGTAGAGGGGGGCTTACAAGAGACCCAGTACTTC.

This clone was seen just once. The chain is built from TRBV5-5 and TRBJ1-4; 7 bases are a match to TRBD1. Germline values: CDR1 SGHKS, CDR2 YYEKEE (reference sequence). The CDR3 contains 15 residues. The trim removed 3 bases at V and 3 bases at J, leaving 5 bases unmatched. The CDR3 region has the DNA TGTGCCAGCAGCTCTAGACAGGGCGCTAATGAAAAACTGTTTTTT. Encoded protein: CASSSRQGANEKLFF.

V and J are TRBV10-1 and TRBJ2-2; no definite D call. This CDR3 region has 17 residues. The V and J ends lost 4 bases and 0 bases respectively, with 15 bases between them. Per germline, CDR1 WNHNN and CDR2 SYGVQD (reference sequence). CDR3 nucleotides: TGCGCCAGCAGTGCTCATAGAAGCACCGCGAACACCGGGGAGCTGTTTTTT. It encodes CASSAHRSTANTGELFF.

V is TRBV7-9 and J is TRBJ2-7; D might be TRBD1 or TRBD2, each matching 7 bases. The CDR3 totals 13 residues. V shed 5 bases and J shed 7 bases, with 15 bases lying between them. The germline gives CDR1 SEHNR, CDR2 FQNEAQ (reference sequence). The CDR3 DNA reads as TGTGCCAGCAGCCATACAGGGGAGGGGGAGCAGTACTTC. Its translation is CASSHTGEGEQYF.

V is TRBV18 and J is TRBJ2-3; a weak D match, TRBD2 (5 bases). This CDR3 comprises 14 residues. CDR1 is KGHSH and CDR2 is LQKENI in the germline V gene. V lost 1 base and J lost 5, with 10 bases in between. CDR3 DNA: TGTGCCAGCTCACCACTGCCGGGAATAGATACGCAGTATTTT. Its protein product is CASSPLPGIDTQYF.

The V gene is TRBV4-1, the J gene TRBJ1-1; D remains ambiguous. The CDR3 is made up of 15 amino acids. Trimming removed 0 bases at V and 0 bases at J, with 8 bases between. The germline gives CDR1 MGHRA, CDR2 YSYEKL. The CDR3 region is CASSQEDFMNTEAFF. As DNA, the CDR3 is TGCGCCAGCAGCCAAGAGGACTTTATGAACACTGAAGCTTTCTTT.